This T cell receptor beta chain is drawn from a study of CD8+CD57+ T cells in acquired aplastic anemia. Germline loops: CDR1 ENHRY, CDR2 SYGVKD. V was shortened by 5 bases and J by 6 bases, with 11 bases between the two germline ends. The CDR3 runs to 12 residues. Genomic DNA, serving as template, underwent TCR beta VDJ and CDR3 profiling. TCRdb processed the reads anew with MiXCR; each CDR3 protein has one entry. The sample lists 200,000 to 250,000 distinct CDR3 sequences; 34% were seen once. This clonotype was recorded many times. The sample comprised sorted CD4+, CD8+, or CD8+CD57+ T cells (not recorded which) from PBMCs. V is TRBV10-3 and J is TRBJ2-7, with a weak D call TRBD1 (5 bases). The receptor's source is a human donor in good health, serving as a control. CDR3 sequence (DNA): TGTGCCATCAGTACACAGGCATCCGAGCAGTACTTC. This gives the protein CAISTQASEQYF.